One sample yielded the 3 T cell receptor beta chains listed below, sequenced in a study of cytomegalovirus exposure and HLA in healthy donors. The PCR ran on 60 Vbeta and 13 Jbeta primers. TCRdb's copy holds only in-frame clones and misses some; the assay was immunoSEQ multiplex PCR. Among under 150,000 clones listed, 75% to 85% were seen once. Material for sequencing was PBMCs. Every receptor here comes from a woman aged 45-59 years in good health and CMV-seropositive.

The genes are TRBV15 and TRBJ2-7, with 7 bases identical to TRBD2. V trimming: 0 bases; J trimming: 0 bases; junction bases outside the gene matches: 8. This CDR3 region has 17 residues. Germline V gene sequence: CDR1 LNHNV, CDR2 YYDKDF (reference sequence). The DNA of the CDR3 is TGTGCCACCAGCAGAGACCTCTCAGCGGGACGCTCCTACGAGCAGTACTTC. Its protein is CATSRDLSAGRSYEQYF.

This clone was observed once. The chain has TRBV20-1 and TRBJ2-7; no definite D call. This CDR3 spans 11 amino acids. Germline V gene sequence: CDR1 DFQATT, CDR2 SNEGSKA (reference sequence). V shed 1 base and J shed 9 bases, with 10 bases lying between them. The CDR3 nucleotides read TGCAGTGCTAGAGGCGGTTTGGTGCAGTACTTC. This codes for CSARGGLVQYF.

J is TRBJ2-5 and V is TRBV4-2; D gene ambiguous. Germline loops: CDR1 LGHNA, CDR2 YNFKEQ. This CDR3 spans 16 amino acids. V was pared by 0 bases and J by 11 bases, with 22 bases between. The CDR3 nucleotides are TGTGCCAGCAGCCAAGATCAGGCAGGTTGGATAGGTGAGCAGTACTTC. It encodes CASSQDQAGWIGEQYF.